This TCR beta chain was obtained from a study of blood T cell repertoires in COVID-19. Whole-study context: Sample material is recorded as cDNA or gDNA derived from T cells, B-cell-depleted T cells, or PBMCs.

Methods used by the authors: Reference gene primer amplification gave estimated nucleated cell counts. The protocol was immunoSEQ multiplex PCR, while the TCRdb copy is restricted to in-frame clones and leaves out a portion. That table supplies the V and J calls and clone size; D and trimming were determined from the DNA. The sample has over 50,000 clones, about nine tenths seen once. The junction had 13 bases not matched to a gene; V was cut back by 2 bases and J by 7 bases. Germline CDR1 is MNHEY and CDR2 is SVGAGI. The length of the CDR3 is 16 residues. The chain employs TRBV6-5 and TRBJ2-7, with TRBD2 identical over 8 bases. Sequenced sample: peripheral blood. The sequence was collected from a man between 45 and 60 years old with active COVID-19. Here the CDR3 reads CASSYSRYGRAGEQYF. CDR3 in DNA: TGTGCCAGCAGTTACAGTCGTTACGGGAGGGCGGGGGAGCAGTACTTC.